This TCR beta chain was captured in a study of early stage breast cancer tumors. About the study: Among approximately twelve ER+/PR+/HER2- tumors, eight were ductal, four lobular. General study points: Tumor and normal breast were distinguished via blood comparison in about 85% of the 16 patients. Commonly generated sequences made up most enriched TCRB sequences shared between patients. Tumors had about 2.3-fold higher T cell density than normal breast.

Sequencing was performed with immunoSEQ multiplex PCR; in TCRdb, only in-frame clones are kept and a portion is missing. The sample comprises approximately 48,000 clones, around 90% of which are singletons, and approximately 4.7% rests with the top ten. In regard to this clone: The antigen remains undetermined.

CDR1 and CDR2 (germline): SNHLY, FYNNEI. There are 14 residues in the CDR3. Trimming stripped 3 bases from V and 0 bases from J, with 3 bases between. The chain employs TRBV2 and TRBJ2-6, with D unclear. The origin of this receptor is a person aged 70 to 85 with breast cancer. The sequenced sample was blood. CDR3 region: CASSDSSGANVLTF. The CDR3 DNA is TGTGCCAGCAGTGATAGCTCTGGGGCCAACGTCCTGACTTTC. Looking up the rest from reference TRBV2 and TRBJ2-6 gives the full variable domain: EPEVTQTPSHQVTQMGQEVILRCVPISNHLYFYWYRQILGQKVEFLVSFYNNEISEKSEIFDDQFSVERPDGSNFTLKIRSTKLEDSAMYFCASSDSSGANVLTFGAGSRLTVL.